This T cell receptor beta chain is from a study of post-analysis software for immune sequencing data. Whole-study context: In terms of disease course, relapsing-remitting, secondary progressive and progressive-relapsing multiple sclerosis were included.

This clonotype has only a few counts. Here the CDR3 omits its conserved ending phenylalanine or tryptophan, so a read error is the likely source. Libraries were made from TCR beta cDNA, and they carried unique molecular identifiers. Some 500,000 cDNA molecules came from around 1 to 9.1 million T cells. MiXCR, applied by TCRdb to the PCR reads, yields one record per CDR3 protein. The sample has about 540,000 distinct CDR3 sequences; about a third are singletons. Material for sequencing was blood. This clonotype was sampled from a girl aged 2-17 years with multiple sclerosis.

Here the CDR3 DNA reads TGTGCCAGCAGTTACTATCGTTACCAAGAGACCCAGTACTGC. Its protein is CASSYYRYQETQYC. V and J are TRBV6-5 and TRBJ2-5; no firm D call. Trimming cost V 1 base and J 0 bases, with 6 bases left between them. This CDR3 is 14 amino acids long. Germline lookup yields CDR1 MNHEY and CDR2 SVGAGI.